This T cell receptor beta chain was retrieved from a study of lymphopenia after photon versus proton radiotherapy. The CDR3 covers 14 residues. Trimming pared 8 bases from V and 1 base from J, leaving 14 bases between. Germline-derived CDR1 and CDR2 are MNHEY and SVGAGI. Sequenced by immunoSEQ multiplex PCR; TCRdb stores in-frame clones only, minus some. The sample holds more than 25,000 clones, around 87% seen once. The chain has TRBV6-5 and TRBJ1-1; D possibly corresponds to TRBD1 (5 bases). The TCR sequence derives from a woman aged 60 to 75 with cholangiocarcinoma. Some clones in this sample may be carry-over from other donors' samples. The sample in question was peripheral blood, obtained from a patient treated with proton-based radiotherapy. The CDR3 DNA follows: TGTGCCAGCCGTCCCGACAGAGAGAACACTGAAGCTTTCTTT. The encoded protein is CASRPDRENTEAFF.